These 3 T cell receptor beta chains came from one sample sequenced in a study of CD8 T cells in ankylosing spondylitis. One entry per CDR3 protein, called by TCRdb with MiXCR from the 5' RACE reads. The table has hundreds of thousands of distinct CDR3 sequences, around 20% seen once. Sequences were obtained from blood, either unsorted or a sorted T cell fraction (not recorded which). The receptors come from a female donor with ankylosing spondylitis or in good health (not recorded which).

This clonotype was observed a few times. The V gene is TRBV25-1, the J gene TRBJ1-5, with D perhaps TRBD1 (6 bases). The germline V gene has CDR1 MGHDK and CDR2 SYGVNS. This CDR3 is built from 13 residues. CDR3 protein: CASYRDFNQPQHF. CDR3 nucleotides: TGTGCGTCCTACAGGGACTTTAATCAGCCCCAGCATTTT.

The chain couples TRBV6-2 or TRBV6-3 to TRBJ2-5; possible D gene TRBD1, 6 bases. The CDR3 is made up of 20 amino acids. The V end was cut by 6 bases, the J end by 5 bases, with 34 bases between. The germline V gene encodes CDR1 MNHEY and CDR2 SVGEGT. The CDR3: CASSSPWGLQGLRPEETQYF. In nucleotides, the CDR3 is TGTGCCAGCAGCTCCCCGTGGGGGTTACAGGGATTGAGACCAGAGGAGACCCAGTACTTC.

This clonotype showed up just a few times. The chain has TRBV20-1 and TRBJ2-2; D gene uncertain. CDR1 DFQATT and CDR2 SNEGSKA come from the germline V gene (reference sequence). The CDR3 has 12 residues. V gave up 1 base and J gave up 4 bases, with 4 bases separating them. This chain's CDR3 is CSARVPTGELFF. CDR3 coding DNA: TGCAGTGCTAGAGTACCCACCGGGGAGCTGTTTTTT.